These 2 T cell receptor beta chains were all obtained from the same sample, sequenced in a study of cytomegalovirus exposure and HLA in healthy donors. Amplification used 60 Vbeta primers and 13 Jbeta primers. The assay was immunoSEQ multiplex PCR, and TCRdb's table has in-frame clones only and misses some. The data hold around 64,000 clones, with roughly 89% observed a single time. Sequences were obtained from PBMCs. These TCRs come from a woman in her twenties or thirties in good health and CMV-seronegative.

The chain couples TRBV5-4 to TRBJ1-6; D not resolved. The CDR3 covers 13 residues. The germline V gene encodes CDR1 SGHNT and CDR2 YYREEE (reference sequence). V was trimmed by 4 bases and J by 10 bases, leaving 12 bases between them. The CDR3 nucleotides are TGTGCCAGCAGCCCGGAGGCGGAGTCACCCCTCCACTTT. It yields the protein CASSPEAESPLHF.

The chain has TRBV5-1 and TRBJ2-7; TRBD1 agrees at 10 bases. This CDR3 spans 14 amino acids. The ends lost 2 bases at V and 4 bases at J; junction bases unmatched: 3. CDR1 SGHRS and CDR2 YFSETQ come from the germline V gene. The CDR3 sequence is CASSFTGQGYEQYF. Here the CDR3 DNA reads TGCGCCAGCAGCTTCACGGGACAGGGGTACGAGCAGTACTTC.